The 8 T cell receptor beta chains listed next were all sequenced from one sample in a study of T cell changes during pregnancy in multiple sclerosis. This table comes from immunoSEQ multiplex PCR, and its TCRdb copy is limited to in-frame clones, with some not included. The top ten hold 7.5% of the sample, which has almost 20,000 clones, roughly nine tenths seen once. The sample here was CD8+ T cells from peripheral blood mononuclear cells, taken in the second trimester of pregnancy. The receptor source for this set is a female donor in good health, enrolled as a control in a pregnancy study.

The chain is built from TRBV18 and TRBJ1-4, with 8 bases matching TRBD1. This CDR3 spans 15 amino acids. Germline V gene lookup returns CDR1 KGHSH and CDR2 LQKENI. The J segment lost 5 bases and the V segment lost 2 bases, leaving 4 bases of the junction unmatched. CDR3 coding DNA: TGTGCCAGCTCACCAGGCAGGGGGCTAAATGAAAAACTGTTTTTT. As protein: CASSPGRGLNEKLFF.

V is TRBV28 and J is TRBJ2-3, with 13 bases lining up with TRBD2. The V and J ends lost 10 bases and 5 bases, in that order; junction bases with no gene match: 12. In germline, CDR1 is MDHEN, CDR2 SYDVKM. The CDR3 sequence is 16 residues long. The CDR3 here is CATSLLTSGGGDTQYF. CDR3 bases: TGTGCCACCTCCCTGTTAACTAGCGGGGGGGGAGATACGCAGTATTTT.

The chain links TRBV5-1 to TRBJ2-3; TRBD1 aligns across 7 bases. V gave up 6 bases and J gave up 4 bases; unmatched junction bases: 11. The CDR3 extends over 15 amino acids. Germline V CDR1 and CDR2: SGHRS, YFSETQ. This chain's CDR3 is CASTTEGAVADTQYF. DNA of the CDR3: TGCGCCAGCACGACCGAGGGGGCGGTGGCAGATACGCAGTATTTT.

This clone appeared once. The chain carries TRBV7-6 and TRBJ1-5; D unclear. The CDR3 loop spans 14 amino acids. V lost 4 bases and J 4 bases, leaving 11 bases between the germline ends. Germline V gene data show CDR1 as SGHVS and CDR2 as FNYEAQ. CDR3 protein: CASSSDGPNQPQHF. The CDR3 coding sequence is TGTGCCAGCAGCTCTGATGGCCCAAATCAGCCCCAGCATTTT.

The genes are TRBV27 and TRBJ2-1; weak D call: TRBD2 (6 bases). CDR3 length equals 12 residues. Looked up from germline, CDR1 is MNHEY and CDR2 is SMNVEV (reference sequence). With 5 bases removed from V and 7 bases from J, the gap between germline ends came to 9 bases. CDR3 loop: CASSISGNEQFF. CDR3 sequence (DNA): TGTGCCAGCAGTATTAGCGGTAATGAGCAGTTCTTC.

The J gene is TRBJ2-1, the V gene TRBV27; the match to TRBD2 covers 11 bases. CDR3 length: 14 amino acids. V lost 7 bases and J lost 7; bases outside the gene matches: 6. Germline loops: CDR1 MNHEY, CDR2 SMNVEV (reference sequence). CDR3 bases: TGTGCCAGCACCATAGCGGGAGGGGGAAATGAGCAGTTCTTC. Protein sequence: CASTIAGGGNEQFF.

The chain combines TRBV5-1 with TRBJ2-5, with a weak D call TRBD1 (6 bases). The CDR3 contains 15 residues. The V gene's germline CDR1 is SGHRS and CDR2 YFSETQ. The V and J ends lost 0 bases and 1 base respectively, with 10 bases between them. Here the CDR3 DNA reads TGCGCCAGCAGCTTGGCCGCCAGGGGCCAAGAGACCCAGTACTTC. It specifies CASSLAARGQETQYF.

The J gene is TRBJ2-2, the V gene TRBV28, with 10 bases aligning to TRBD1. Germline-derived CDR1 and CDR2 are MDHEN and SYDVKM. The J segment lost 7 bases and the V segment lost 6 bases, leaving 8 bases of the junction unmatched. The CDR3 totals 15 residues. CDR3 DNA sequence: TGTGCCAGCAGCCCAGGGACAGGGGATGTCGGGGAGCTGTTTTTT. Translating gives CASSPGTGDVGELFF.